This passage covers 25 T cell receptor beta chains from one sample sequenced in a study of radiotherapy plus CTLA-4 blockade in lung cancer. Method: immunoSEQ multiplex PCR; TCRdb's copy keeps in-frame clones and lacks some. The table includes approximately 89,000 clones, about 85% detected once. This specimen consisted of peripheral blood, obtained from a patient treated with radiotherapy plus ipilimumab. The receptor set was obtained from a human donor with non-small cell lung cancer that progressed on radiotherapy plus ipilimumab.

J is TRBJ1-2 and V is TRBV1; the D call in the table, TRBD1, was not verified against the DNA. TRBV1 is described as a pseudogene. The CDR3 runs 11 residues. CDR3 in amino acids: CTGQGDYGYTF. The CDR3 coding sequence is TGCACCGGCCAGGGGGACTATGGCTACACCTTC.

The chain has TRBV28 and TRBJ2-3; D may correspond to TRBD1 or TRBD2 (5 bases each). This CDR3 is built from 16 residues. V dropped 3 bases and J dropped 2 bases, with 15 bases sitting between them. CDR1 is MDHEN, CDR2 SYDVKM, per germline. CDR3 in DNA: TGTGCCAGCAGTTTGCTGGGGACGCCCTACACAGATACGCAGTATTTT. Its translation: CASSLLGTPYTDTQYF. Based on the CDR3 plus reference TRBV28 and TRBJ2-3, the full variable domain is DVKVTQSSRYLVKRTGEKVFLECVQDMDHENMFWYRQDPGLGLRLIYFSYDVKMKEKGDIPEGYSVSREKKERFSLILESASTNQTSMYLCASSLLGTPYTDTQYFGPGTRLTVL.

The chain uses TRBV7-2 and TRBJ2-1, with 9 bases lining up with TRBD2. V shed 5 bases, J shed 8 bases, and the junction held 7 bases outside the gene matches. CDR1 and CDR2 from the germline V gene are SGHTA and FQGNSA. The CDR3 is 14 amino acids. CDR3: CASSAGLAFDEQFF. The CDR3 DNA reads TGTGCCAGCAGCGCGGGACTAGCTTTCGATGAGCAGTTCTTC.

J is TRBJ1-1 and V is TRBV5-4; D not resolved. The germline V gene has CDR1 SGHNT and CDR2 YYREEE (reference sequence). The V end was cut by 0 bases, the J end by 0 bases, with 6 bases between. The CDR3 sequence is 14 residues long. In nucleotides, the CDR3 is TGTGCCAGCAGCTTGGAGGGTATGAACACTGAAGCTTTCTTT. This gives the protein CASSLEGMNTEAFF.

The CDR3 sequence: CASGPQDPTLYNEQFF. The CDR3 DNA follows: TGTGCTAGTGGTCCCCAAGACCCTACACTTTACAATGAGCAGTTCTTC. The chain is built from TRBV12-5 and TRBJ2-1; unclear D gene. CDR3 size: 16 residues. Germline CDR1 and CDR2: LGHNT and FRNRAP. The V end was cut by 5 bases, the J end by 4 bases, with 18 bases between.

V usage is TRBV15 and J usage is TRBJ1-2, with D perhaps matching TRBD1 (6 bases). Trimming stripped 3 bases from V and 3 bases from J, with 14 bases between. The CDR3 has 15 amino acids. Germline loops: CDR1 LNHNV, CDR2 YYDKDF (reference sequence). CDR3 protein: CATSSLDRPHYGYTF. CDR3 sequence (DNA): TGTGCCACCAGCAGCTTAGACAGGCCGCACTATGGCTACACCTTC.

The chain carries TRBV27 and TRBJ2-7; TRBD2 might be the D (5 bases). Germline CDR1 MNHEY, CDR2 SMNVEV (reference sequence). The V and J ends lost 3 bases and 6 bases respectively, with 12 bases between them. The CDR3 spans 13 residues. CDR3 sequence (DNA): TGTGCCAGCAGTTTGGCGGGTTCTAGCGAGCAGTACTTC. Encoded protein: CASSLAGSSEQYF.

The chain links TRBV6-1 to TRBJ2-1; 14 nucleotides match TRBD2. Germline values: CDR1 MNHNS, CDR2 SASEGT. The trim removed 2 bases at V and 5 bases at J, leaving 17 bases unmatched. The CDR3 loop spans 21 amino acids. In DNA, the CDR3 is TGTGCCAGCAGTGAACAAGAAAGAACAAAGGGACTAGCGGGGGTAAACAATGAGCAGTTCTTC. Protein product: CASSEQERTKGLAGVNNEQFF.

This clone has only one observation. Sequence at one end of the junction differs from germline and may be a read error. The rearrangement links TRBV19 to TRBJ1-6; 7 bases fit TRBD1. This CDR3 is 14 amino acids long. Germline V gives CDR1 LNHDA, CDR2 SQIVND (reference sequence). The CDR3, as DNA: TGTGCCAGTAGTACTGGGACAGATAATCCACCCCTCCACTTT. The encoded protein is CASSTGTDNPPLHF.

This clone appeared once. The V and J genes are TRBV30 and TRBJ2-7; 14 positions match TRBD2. Germline values: CDR1 GTSNPN, CDR2 SVGIG (reference sequence). Trimming removed 3 bases from V and 4 bases from J; junction bases left unmatched: 8. The CDR3 length is 16 residues. The CDR3 DNA sequence: TGTGCCTGGAGGGGACTAGCGGGAGAGTCCCTATACGAGCAGTACTTC. It codes for CAWRGLAGESLYEQYF.

This clone was counted only a few times. The chain carries TRBV5-6 and TRBJ1-3; D gene ambiguous. CDR1 is SGHDT and CDR2 is YYEEEE in the germline V gene. The CDR3 runs 12 residues. Between the trimmed V and J ends, which lost 6 bases and 4 bases, there was a span of 8 bases. CDR3: CASTLPGNTIYF. The CDR3 DNA sequence: TGTGCCAGCACCTTACCGGGAAACACCATATATTTT.

The chain links TRBV5-1 to TRBJ2-6, with 10 bases lining up with TRBD1. V shed 0 bases and J 8 bases; nucleotides not matched to a gene: 11. This CDR3 region has 18 residues. Germline CDR1 and CDR2: SGHRS and YFSETQ. CDR3 DNA sequence: TGCGCCAGCAGCTTGGCCGGGACAGGGGTGGCAGGCTCCAACGTCCTGACTTTC. This codes for CASSLAGTGVAGSNVLTF. Based on the CDR3 plus reference TRBV5-1 and TRBJ2-6, the full variable domain is KAGVTQTPRYLIKTRGQQVTLSCSPISGHRSVSWYQQTPGQGLQFLFEYFSETQRNKGNFPGRFSGRQFSNSRSEMNVSTLELGDSALYLCASSLAGTGVAGSNVLTFGAGSRLTVL.

V and J are TRBV27 and TRBJ2-1, with 9 bases matching TRBD1. With V trimmed by 5 bases and J by 16 bases, 9 bases remained unmatched. CDR1 is MNHEY and CDR2 is SMNVEV in the germline V gene (reference sequence). CDR3 size: 12 residues. This CDR3 reads CASSAFGQGLFF. The CDR3 DNA sequence: TGTGCCAGCAGTGCATTCGGACAGGGGCTTTTCTTC.

This sequence joins TRBV15 and TRBJ1-2; D gene uncertain. CDR3 length: 16 residues. V was pared by 0 bases and J by 0 bases, with 11 bases between. Germline assignment: CDR1 LNHNV and CDR2 YYDKDF (reference sequence). CDR3 sequence reads: CATSREFFLSNYGYTF. In nucleotides, the CDR3 is TGTGCCACCAGCAGAGAGTTCTTCCTTTCTAACTATGGCTACACCTTC.

J is TRBJ2-2 and V is TRBV7-2, with 8 bases lining up with TRBD2. There are 17 residues in the CDR3. After removal of 1 base from V and 4 bases from J, the junction contained 8 bases not matched to a gene. Germline V gene lookup returns CDR1 SGHTA and CDR2 FQGNSA. The CDR3 here is CASSLVAGGFSTGELFF. The CDR3 DNA sequence: TGTGCCAGCAGCTTAGTCGCGGGGGGCTTCTCCACCGGGGAGCTGTTTTTT.

The chain carries TRBV5-1 and TRBJ1-4, with a tentative D call TRBD1 (5 bases). The germline V gene encodes CDR1 SGHRS and CDR2 YFSETQ. The CDR3 totals 15 residues. Between the trimmed V and J ends, which lost 4 bases and 0 bases, there was a span of 10 bases. CDR3 in DNA: TGCGCCAGCAGCCGAGGGGATTCAACTAATGAAAAACTGTTTTTT. The encoded protein is CASSRGDSTNEKLFF.

The chain links TRBV11-2 to TRBJ1-3; D unclear. The CDR3 consists of 15 residues. V shed 5 bases and J shed 1 base, with 12 bases lying between them. The V gene's germline CDR1 is SGHAT and CDR2 FQNNGV. CDR3 loop: CASSPELGSGNTIYF. Written as DNA, the CDR3 is TGTGCCAGCAGCCCCGAGCTGGGATCTGGAAACACCATATATTTT. Based on the CDR3 plus reference TRBV11-2 and TRBJ1-3, the full variable domain is EAGVAQSPRYKIIEKRQSVAFWCNPISGHATLYWYQQILGQGPKLLIQFQNNGVVDDSQLPKDRFSAERLKGVDSTLKIQPAKLEDSAVYLCASSPELGSGNTIYFGEGSWLTVV.

V is TRBV5-6 and J is TRBJ2-3, with D unclear. Germline V gene sequence: CDR1 SGHDT, CDR2 YYEEEE. The V and J ends lost 3 bases and 2 bases respectively, with 19 bases between them. The CDR3 is 17 amino acids. The CDR3: CASSSAGSGHSTDTQYF. DNA of the CDR3: TGTGCCAGCAGCTCTGCCGGCTCAGGCCACTCCACAGATACGCAGTATTTT.

This chain uses TRBV25-1 with TRBJ2-1, with 10 bases fitting TRBD1. This CDR3 is 17 amino acids long. Germline CDR1 MGHDK, CDR2 SYGVNS. Unmatched junction bases numbered 12, after V lost 3 bases and J lost 7 bases. CDR3 bases: TGTGCCAGCAGTGACCATAGGGGGACAGGGGCGAGGAATGAGCAGTTCTTC. The encoded protein is CASSDHRGTGARNEQFF.

The chain is built from TRBV5-1 and TRBJ2-1; 11 bases fit TRBD1. The CDR3 length is 15 residues. CDR1 is SGHRS, CDR2 YFSETQ, per germline. Trimming removed 5 bases from V and 8 bases from J; junction bases left unmatched: 9. The CDR3 DNA sequence: TGCGCCAGCAGTAGGACCCGGGACAGGGGGTATGAGCAGTTCTTC. Amino acid sequence: CASSRTRDRGYEQFF. Full variable domain (rest looked up from reference TRBV5-1 and TRBJ2-1): KAGVTQTPRYLIKTRGQQVTLSCSPISGHRSVSWYQQTPGQGLQFLFEYFSETQRNKGNFPGRFSGRQFSNSRSEMNVSTLELGDSALYLCASSRTRDRGYEQFFGPGTRLTVL.

V and J are TRBV30 and TRBJ1-3; D not certain. Trimming removed 5 bases at V and 2 bases at J, with 13 bases between. The CDR3 runs 14 residues. Looked up from germline, CDR1 is GTSNPN and CDR2 is SVGIG (reference sequence). The CDR3 DNA follows: TGTGCCTGGCTTCCGCGGAGGGCTGGAAACACCATATATTTT. Its translation is CAWLPRRAGNTIYF.

The chain uses TRBV7-3 and TRBJ2-3, with D tentatively TRBD1 or TRBD2 (6 bases each). This CDR3 spans 14 amino acids. Trimming took 5 bases from V and 0 from J, leaving 9 bases between them. The germline CDR1 and CDR2 sequences are SGHTA and FQGTGA. The DNA for the CDR3 is TGTGCCAGCAGCGGGGGGCAGAGCACAGATACGCAGTATTTT. Translation gives CASSGGQSTDTQYF.

The chain carries TRBV4-3 and TRBJ2-3, with 7 bases that match TRBD2. The CDR3 loop spans 16 amino acids. Per germline, CDR1 LGHNA and CDR2 YSLEER. V lost 0 bases to trimming and J lost 4 bases; unmatched junction nucleotides: 7. CDR3 sequence (DNA): TGCGCCAGCAGCCAAGAAGCTAGCGGTCCACCAGATACGCAGTATTTT. This translates into CASSQEASGPPDTQYF.

The V gene is TRBV10-3, the J gene TRBJ1-1; 9 bases map to TRBD1. J gave up 1 base and V 7 bases, and 4 bases lay outside the gene matches. CDR1 ENHRY and CDR2 SYGVKD come from the germline V gene. This CDR3 spans 14 amino acids. The CDR3 sequence: CAINPGQGNTEAFF. CDR3 coding DNA: TGTGCCATCAATCCGGGACAGGGGAACACTGAAGCTTTCTTT.

This clone was seen once. The rearrangement joins TRBV6-6 to TRBJ2-7; tentatively, D is TRBD1 or TRBD2 (5 bases each). The CDR3 has 15 residues. With 2 bases removed from V and 3 bases from J, the gap between germline ends came to 14 bases. In germline, CDR1 is MNHNY, CDR2 SVGAGI (reference sequence). This CDR3 reads CASSYRDPPYYEQYF. The CDR3 region has the DNA TGTGCCAGCAGTTACCGGGACCCACCCTACTACGAGCAGTACTTC.